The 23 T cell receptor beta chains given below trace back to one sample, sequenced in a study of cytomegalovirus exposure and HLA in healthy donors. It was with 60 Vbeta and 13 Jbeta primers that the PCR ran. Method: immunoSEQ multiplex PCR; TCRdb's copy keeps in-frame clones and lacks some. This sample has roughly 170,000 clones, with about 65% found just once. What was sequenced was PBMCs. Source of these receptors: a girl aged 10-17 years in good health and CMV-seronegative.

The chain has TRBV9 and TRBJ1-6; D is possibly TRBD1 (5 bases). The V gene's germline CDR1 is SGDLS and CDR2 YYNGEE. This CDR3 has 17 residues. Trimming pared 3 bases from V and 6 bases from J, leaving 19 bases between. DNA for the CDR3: TGTGCCAGCAGCGGGCTTAAGGCGGGGGGAGGTAATTCACCCCTCCACTTT. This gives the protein CASSGLKAGGGNSPLHF.

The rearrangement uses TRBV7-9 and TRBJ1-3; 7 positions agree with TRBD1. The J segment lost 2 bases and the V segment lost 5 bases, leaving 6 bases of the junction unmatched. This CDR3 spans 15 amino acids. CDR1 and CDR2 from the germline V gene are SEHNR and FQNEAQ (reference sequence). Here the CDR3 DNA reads TGTGCCAGCAGCACATCAGGGGGGACTGGAAACACCATATATTTT. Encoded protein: CASSTSGGTGNTIYF.

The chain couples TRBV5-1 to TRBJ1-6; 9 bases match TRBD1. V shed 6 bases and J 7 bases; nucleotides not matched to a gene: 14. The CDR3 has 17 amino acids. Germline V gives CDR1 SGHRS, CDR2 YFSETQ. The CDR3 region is CASTPGTGIGYNSPLHF. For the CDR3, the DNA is TGCGCCAGCACCCCCGGGACAGGGATTGGGTACAATTCACCCCTCCACTTT.

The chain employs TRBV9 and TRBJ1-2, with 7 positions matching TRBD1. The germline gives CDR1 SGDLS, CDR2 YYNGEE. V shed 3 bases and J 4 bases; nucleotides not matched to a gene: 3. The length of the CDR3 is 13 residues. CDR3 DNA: TGTGCCAGCAGCGCGGACAGGACCTATGGCTACACCTTC. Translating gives CASSADRTYGYTF.

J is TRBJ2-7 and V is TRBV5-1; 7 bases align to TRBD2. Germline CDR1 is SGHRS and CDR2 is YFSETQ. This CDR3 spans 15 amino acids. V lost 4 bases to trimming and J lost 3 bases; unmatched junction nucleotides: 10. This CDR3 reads CASSKVGGGVYEQYF. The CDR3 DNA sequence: TGCGCCAGCAGCAAGGTTGGGGGAGGGGTCTACGAGCAGTACTTC.

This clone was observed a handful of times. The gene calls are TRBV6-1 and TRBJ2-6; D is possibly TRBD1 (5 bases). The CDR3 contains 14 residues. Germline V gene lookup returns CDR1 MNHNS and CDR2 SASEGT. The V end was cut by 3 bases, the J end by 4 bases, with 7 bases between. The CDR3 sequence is CASSDGAGANVLTF. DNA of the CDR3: TGTGCCAGCAGTGATGGGGCGGGGGCCAACGTCCTGACTTTC.

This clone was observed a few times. This CDR3 reads CASSRPAGKSTNEKLFF. DNA for the CDR3: TGTGCCAGCAGCCGTCCAGCAGGGAAATCAACTAATGAAAAACTGTTTTTT. The rearrangement links TRBV5-6 to TRBJ1-4, with D tentatively TRBD1 (5 bases). Germline V lookup: CDR1 SGHDT, CDR2 YYEEEE. The CDR3 length is 17 residues. V gave up 4 bases and J gave up 0 bases, with 16 bases separating them.

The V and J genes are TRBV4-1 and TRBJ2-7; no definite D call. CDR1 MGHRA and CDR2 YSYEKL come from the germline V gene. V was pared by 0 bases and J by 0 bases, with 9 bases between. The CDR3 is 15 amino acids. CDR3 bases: TGCGCCAGCAGCCAAGATGTCCCGAGCTCCTACGAGCAGTACTTC. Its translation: CASSQDVPSSYEQYF.

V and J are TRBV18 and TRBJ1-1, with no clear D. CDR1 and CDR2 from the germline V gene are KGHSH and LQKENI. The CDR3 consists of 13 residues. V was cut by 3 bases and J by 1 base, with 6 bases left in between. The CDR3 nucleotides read TGTGCCAGCTCACCGGGGAGGAACACTGAAGCTTTCTTT. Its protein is CASSPGRNTEAFF.

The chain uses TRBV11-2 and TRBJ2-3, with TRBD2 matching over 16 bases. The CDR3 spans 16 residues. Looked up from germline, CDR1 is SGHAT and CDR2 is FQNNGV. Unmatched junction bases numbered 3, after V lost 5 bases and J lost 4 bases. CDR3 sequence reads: CASSQGLAGGPDTQYF. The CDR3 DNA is TGTGCCAGCAGCCAGGGACTAGCGGGGGGGCCAGATACGCAGTATTTT.

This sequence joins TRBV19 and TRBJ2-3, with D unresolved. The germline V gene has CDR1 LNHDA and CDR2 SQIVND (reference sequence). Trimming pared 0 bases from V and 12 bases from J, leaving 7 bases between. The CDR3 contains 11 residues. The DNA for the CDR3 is TGTGCCAGTAGTATAGACGCACTTCAGTATTTT. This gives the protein CASSIDALQYF.

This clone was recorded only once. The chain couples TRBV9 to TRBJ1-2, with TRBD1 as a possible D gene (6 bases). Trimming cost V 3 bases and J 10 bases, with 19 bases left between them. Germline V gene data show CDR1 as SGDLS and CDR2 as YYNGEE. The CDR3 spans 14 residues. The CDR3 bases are TGTGCCAGCAGCGACACTACCTCAGGACAGATCTACACCTTC. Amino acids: CASSDTTSGQIYTF.

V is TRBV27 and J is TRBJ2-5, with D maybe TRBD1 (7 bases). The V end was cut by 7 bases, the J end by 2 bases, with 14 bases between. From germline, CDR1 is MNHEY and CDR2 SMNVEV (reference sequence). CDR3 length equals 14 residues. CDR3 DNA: TGTGCCAGCAAGGGGGCGGGGACACAAGAGACCCAGTACTTC. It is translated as CASKGAGTQETQYF.

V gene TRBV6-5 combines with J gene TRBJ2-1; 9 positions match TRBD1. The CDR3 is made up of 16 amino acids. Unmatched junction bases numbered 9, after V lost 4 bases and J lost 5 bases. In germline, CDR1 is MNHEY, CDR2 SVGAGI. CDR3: CASSFPDRGLNNEQFF. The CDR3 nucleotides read TGTGCCAGCAGTTTCCCGGACAGGGGCCTTAACAATGAGCAGTTCTTC.

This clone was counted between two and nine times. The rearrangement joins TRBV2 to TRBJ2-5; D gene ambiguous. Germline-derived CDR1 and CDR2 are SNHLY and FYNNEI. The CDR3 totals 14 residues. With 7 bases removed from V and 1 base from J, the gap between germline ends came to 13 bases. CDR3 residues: CASIRASGQETQYF. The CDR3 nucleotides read TGTGCCAGCATTCGAGCTTCGGGCCAAGAGACCCAGTACTTC.

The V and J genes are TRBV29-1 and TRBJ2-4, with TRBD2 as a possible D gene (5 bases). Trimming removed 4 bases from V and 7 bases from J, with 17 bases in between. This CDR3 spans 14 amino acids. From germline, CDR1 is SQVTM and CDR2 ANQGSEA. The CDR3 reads CSVVQKLAVNIQYF. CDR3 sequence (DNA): TGCAGCGTTGTACAGAAGCTAGCAGTCAACATTCAGTACTTC.

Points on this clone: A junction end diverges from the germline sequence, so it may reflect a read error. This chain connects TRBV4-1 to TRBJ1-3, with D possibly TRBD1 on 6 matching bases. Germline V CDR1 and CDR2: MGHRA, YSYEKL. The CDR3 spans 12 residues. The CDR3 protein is CASGWGLGDTEF. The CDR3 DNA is TGCGCCAGCGGCTGGGGGTTGGGGGACACAGAGTTT.

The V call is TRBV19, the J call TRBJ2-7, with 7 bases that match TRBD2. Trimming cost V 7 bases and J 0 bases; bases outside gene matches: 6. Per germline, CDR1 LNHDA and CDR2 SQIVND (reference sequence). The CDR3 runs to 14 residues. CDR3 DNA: TGTGCCAGTAACAGCGGGATAACCTCCTACGAGCAGTACTTC. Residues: CASNSGITSYEQYF.

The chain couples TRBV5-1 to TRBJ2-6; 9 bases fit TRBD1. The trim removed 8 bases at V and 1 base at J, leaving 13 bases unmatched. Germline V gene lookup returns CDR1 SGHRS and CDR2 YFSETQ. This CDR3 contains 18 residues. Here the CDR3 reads CASFPGRDRVSGANVLTF. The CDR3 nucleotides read TGCGCCAGTTTCCCTGGAAGGGACAGGGTATCTGGGGCCAACGTCCTGACTTTC.

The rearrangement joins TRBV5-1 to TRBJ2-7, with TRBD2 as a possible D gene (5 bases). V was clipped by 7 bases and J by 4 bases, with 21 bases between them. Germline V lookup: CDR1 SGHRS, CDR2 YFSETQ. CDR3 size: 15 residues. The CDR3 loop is CASGVSQPGSYEQYF. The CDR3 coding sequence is TGCGCCAGCGGTGTGTCCCAACCGGGGAGTTACGAGCAGTACTTC.

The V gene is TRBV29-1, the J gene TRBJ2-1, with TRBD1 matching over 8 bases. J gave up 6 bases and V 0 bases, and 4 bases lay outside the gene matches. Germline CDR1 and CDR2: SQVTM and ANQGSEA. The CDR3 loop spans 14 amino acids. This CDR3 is CSVEETGASNEQFF. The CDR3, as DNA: TGCAGCGTTGAAGAGACAGGGGCGAGCAATGAGCAGTTCTTC.

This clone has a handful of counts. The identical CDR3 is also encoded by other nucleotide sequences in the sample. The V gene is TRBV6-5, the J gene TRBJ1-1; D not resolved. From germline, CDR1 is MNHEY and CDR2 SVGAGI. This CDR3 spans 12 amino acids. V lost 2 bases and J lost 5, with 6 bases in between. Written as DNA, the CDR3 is TGTGCCAGCAGTTACGGAGGGACTGAAGCTTTCTTT. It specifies CASSYGGTEAFF.

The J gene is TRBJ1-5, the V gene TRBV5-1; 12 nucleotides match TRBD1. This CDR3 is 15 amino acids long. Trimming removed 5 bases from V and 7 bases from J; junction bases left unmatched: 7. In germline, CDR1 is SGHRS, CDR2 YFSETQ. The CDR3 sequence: CASSPGTGGGQPQHF. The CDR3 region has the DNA TGCGCCAGCAGTCCCGGGACAGGGGGCGGCCAGCCCCAGCATTTT. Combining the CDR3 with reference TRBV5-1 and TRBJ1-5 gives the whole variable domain KAGVTQTPRYLIKTRGQQVTLSCSPISGHRSVSWYQQTPGQGLQFLFEYFSETQRNKGNFPGRFSGRQFSNSRSEMNVSTLELGDSALYLCASSPGTGGGQPQHFGDGTRLSIL.